The subject of this entry is one T cell receptor (beta chain). Its antigen is currently not known. One base away there is no much larger clone; base qualities are not given. Trimming leaves V shorter by 6 bases and J shorter by 7 bases, with the junction holding 7 bases beyond the gene matches. Reading from cysteine to phenylalanine, the CDR3 counts 12 amino acids. The only DNA kept is the CDR3, 36 bases in frame from the first base. Reading the germline V gene gives CDR1 SQVTM and CDR2 ANQGSEA. This sample is drawn from a study of CD8 T cells in Susac syndrome (dated by TCRdb to 2018 to 2020). Regarding the complete study: The study used repertoire sequencing to test whether antigen drove CD8+ T cell activation and differentiation in Susac syndrome.

Peripheral blood CD8+ and CD4+ T cells from healthy donors, Susac syndrome patients and multiple sclerosis patients were profiled using high-throughput TCR beta sequencing. The healthy donors served as controls matched for age and sex. CD8+ TEMRA cells were enriched by FACS, while bulk CD8+ and CD4+ T cells were purified by magnetic negative isolation. Blood was drawn into EDTA tubes, processed within 24 hours, and PBMCs were isolated by density gradient centrifugation. PBMCs destined for TCR sequencing were cryopreserved in liquid nitrogen and later thawed in a 37 °C water bath. A purity of at least 90% was achieved for sorted or isolated CD4+, CD8+ and CD8+ TEMRA cells. RNA was extracted using the RNeasy kit, and about 0.5 to 1 ug of the RNA was reverse transcribed with random hexamers. The immunoSEQ multiplex PCR assay, covering 54 Vbeta and 13 Jbeta segments, was used to amplify TCR beta CDR3 regions. Bias from PCR amplification was corrected by using a synthetic template baseline for primer optimization and for computational correction. The authors' analysis ran thus. Reads were annotated to V, D and J genes according to IMGT and were analyzed with immunoSEQ Analyzer, with only productive sequences retained. Clonality was computed as one minus Shannon entropy normalized by log2 of the number of productive unique sequences. For each patient and control, public and private clones were evaluated among the 100 most prevalent clones. Susac-specific clones were defined as absent from healthy and MS cohorts, around 970 published viral clones and other ImmuneACCESS disease sequences. TCRdb's own reprocessing of the public reads used fastp at Q25 and MiXCR and kept productive beta chains. Records with the same CDR3 protein are collapsed into one entry carrying the most frequent genes and DNA. These V and J calls originate from TCRdb's pipeline instead of the authors' own analysis. Present in this sample are roughly 150,000 distinct CDR3 sequences, 80% to 95% of which were seen just once. The top ten constitute more than 0.11% of the sample.

Results the study describes overall, beyond this receptor: The TCR sequencing and HLA analysis was acknowledged to have included a relatively small number of individuals.

Specimen: CD4+ T cells from PBMCs. The sequence was obtained from a human donor in good health. The chain uses TRBV29-1 and TRBJ1-1; 8 of the junction bases match TRBD1. The nucleotides are TGCAGCGTCTCTACAGGGGGTAATGAAGCTTTCTTT. Its product reads: CSVSTGGNEAFF. The entire variable domain, with the stretches around the CDR3 drawn from the reference TRBV29-1 and TRBJ1-1 proteins, is SAVISQKPSRDICQRGTSLTIQCQVDSQVTMMFWYRQQPGQSLTLIATANQGSEATYESGFVIDKFPISRPNLTFSTLTVSNMSPEDSSIYLCSVSTGGNEAFFGQGTRLTVV.